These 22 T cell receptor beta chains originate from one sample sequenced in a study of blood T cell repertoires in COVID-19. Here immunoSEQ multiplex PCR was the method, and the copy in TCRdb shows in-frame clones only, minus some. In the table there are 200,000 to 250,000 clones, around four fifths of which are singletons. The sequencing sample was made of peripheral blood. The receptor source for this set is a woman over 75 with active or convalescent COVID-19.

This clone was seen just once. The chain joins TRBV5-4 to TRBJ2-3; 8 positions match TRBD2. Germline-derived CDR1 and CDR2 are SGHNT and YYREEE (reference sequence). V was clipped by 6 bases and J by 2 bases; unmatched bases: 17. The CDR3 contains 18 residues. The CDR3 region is CASNILSGGPPTTDTQYF. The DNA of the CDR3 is TGTGCCAGCAACATATTGTCGGGAGGGCCCCCCACCACAGATACGCAGTATTTT.

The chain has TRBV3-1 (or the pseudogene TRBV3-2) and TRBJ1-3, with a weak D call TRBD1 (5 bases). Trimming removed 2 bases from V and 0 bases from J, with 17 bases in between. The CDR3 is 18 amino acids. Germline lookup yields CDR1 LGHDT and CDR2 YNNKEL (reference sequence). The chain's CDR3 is CASSQRASLGGSGNTIYF. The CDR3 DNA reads TGTGCCAGCAGCCAACGCGCGTCCCTGGGGGGCTCTGGAAACACCATATATTTT.

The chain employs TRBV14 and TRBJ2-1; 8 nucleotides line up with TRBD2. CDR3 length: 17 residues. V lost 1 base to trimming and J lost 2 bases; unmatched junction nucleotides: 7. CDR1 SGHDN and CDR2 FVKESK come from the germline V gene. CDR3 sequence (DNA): TGTGCCAGCAGCCAAGGAGGCGGGGGGTTAACCTACAATGAGCAGTTCTTC. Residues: CASSQGGGGLTYNEQFF.

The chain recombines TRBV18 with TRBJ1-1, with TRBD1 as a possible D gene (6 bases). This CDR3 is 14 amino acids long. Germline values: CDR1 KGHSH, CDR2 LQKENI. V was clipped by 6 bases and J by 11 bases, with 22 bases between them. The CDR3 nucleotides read TGTGCCAGCTCGCCGGCGGGGGCTAGGGGAGCGGCTTTCTTT. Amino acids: CASSPAGARGAAFF.

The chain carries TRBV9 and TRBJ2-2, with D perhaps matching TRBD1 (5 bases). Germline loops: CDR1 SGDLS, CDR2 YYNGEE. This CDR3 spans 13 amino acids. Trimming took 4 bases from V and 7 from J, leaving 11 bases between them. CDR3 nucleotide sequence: TGTGCCAGCAGCTCTTTCCAGGGCGGGGAGCTGTTTTTT. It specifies CASSSFQGGELFF.

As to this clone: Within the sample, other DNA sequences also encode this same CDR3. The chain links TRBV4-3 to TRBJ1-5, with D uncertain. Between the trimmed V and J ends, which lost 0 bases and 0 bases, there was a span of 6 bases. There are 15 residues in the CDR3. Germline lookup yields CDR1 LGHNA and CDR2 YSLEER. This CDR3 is CASSQDRGSNQPQHF. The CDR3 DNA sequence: TGCGCCAGCAGCCAAGATCGAGGTAGCAATCAGCCCCAGCATTTT.

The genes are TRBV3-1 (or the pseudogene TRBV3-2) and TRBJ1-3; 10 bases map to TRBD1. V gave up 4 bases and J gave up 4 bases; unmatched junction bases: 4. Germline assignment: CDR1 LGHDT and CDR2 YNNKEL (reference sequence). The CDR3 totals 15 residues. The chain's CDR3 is CASSPDRGLGNTIYF. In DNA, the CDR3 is TGTGCCAGCAGCCCTGACAGGGGGCTAGGAAACACCATATATTTT.

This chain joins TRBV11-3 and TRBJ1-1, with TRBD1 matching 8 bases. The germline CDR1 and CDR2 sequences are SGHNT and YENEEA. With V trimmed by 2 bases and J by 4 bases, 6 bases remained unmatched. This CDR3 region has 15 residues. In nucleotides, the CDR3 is TGTGCCAGCAGCTTATCAACAGGGGGATTCACTGAAGCTTTCTTT. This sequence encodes CASSLSTGGFTEAFF.

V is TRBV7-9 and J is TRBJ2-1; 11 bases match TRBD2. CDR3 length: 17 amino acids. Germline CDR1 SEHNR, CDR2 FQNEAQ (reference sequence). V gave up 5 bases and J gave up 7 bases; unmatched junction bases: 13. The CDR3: CASSPSRVAGGLNEQFF. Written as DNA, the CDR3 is TGTGCCAGCAGCCCGTCTAGGGTAGCGGGGGGGCTGAATGAGCAGTTCTTC.

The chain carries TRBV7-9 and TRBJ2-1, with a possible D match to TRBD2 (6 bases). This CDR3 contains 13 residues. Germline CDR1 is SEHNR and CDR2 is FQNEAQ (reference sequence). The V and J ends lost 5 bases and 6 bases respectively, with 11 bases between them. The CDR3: CASSARRGNEQFF. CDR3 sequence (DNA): TGTGCCAGCAGCGCACGGCGGGGCAATGAGCAGTTCTTC.

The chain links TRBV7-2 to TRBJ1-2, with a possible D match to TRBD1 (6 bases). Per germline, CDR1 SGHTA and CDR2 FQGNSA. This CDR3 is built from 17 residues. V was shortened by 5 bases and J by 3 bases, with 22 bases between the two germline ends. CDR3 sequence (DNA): TGTGCCAGCAGCGCCCCATCAGCGGGGGCGCTTCACTATGGCTACACCTTC. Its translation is CASSAPSAGALHYGYTF.

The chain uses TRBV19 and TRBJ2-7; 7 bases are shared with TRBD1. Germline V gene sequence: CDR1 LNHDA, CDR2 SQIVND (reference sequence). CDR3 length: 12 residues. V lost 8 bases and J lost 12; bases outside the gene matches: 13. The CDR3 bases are TGTGCCAGTGATCCCGGGACAGATATTAGGTACTTC. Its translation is CASDPGTDIRYF.

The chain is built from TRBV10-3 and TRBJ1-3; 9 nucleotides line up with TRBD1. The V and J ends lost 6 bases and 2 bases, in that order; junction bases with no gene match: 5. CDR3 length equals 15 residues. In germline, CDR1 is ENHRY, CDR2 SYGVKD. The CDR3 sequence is CAISLGQGAGNTIYF. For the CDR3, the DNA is TGTGCCATCAGCCTGGGACAGGGTGCTGGAAACACCATATATTTT.

The chain's CDR3 is CASSDEQGADTQYF. Written as DNA, the CDR3 is TGTGCCAGCAGTGATGAACAGGGGGCAGATACGCAGTATTTT. The rearrangement joins TRBV2 to TRBJ2-3; 8 nucleotides match TRBD1. Trimming took 3 bases from V and 4 from J; bases not matched to a gene: 3. The CDR3 runs to 14 residues. Germline CDR1 is SNHLY and CDR2 is FYNNEI. Combining the CDR3 with reference TRBV2 and TRBJ2-3 gives the whole variable domain EPEVTQTPSHQVTQMGQEVILRCVPISNHLYFYWYRQILGQKVEFLVSFYNNEISEKSEIFDDQFSVERPDGSNFTLKIRSTKLEDSAMYFCASSDEQGADTQYFGPGTRLTVL.

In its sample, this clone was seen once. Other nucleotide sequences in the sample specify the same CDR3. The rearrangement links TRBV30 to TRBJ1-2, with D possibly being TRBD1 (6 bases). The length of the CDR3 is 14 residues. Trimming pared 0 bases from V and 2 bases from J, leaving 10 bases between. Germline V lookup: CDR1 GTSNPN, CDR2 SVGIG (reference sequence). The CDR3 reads CAWSVRGTNYGYTF. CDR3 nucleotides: TGTGCCTGGAGTGTAAGGGGGACAAACTATGGCTACACCTTC.

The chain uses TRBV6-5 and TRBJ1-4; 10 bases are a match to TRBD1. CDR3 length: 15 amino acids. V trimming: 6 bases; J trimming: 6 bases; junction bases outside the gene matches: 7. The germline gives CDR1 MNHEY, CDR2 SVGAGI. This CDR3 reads CASSEPGQGYEKLFF. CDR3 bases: TGTGCCAGCAGCGAGCCGGGACAGGGGTATGAAAAACTGTTTTTT.

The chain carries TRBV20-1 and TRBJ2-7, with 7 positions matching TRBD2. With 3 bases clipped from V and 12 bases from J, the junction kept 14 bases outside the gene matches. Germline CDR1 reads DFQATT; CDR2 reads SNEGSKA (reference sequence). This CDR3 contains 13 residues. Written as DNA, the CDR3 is TGCAGTGCTAGTTCCGGACTAGAAGCGGTTGTGTACTTC. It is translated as CSASSGLEAVVYF.

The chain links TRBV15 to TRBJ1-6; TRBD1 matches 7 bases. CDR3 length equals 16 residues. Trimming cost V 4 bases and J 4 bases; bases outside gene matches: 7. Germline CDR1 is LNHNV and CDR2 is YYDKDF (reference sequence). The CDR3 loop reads CATSTSPGQYNSPLHF. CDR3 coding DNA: TGTGCCACCAGCACTTCGCCGGGACAGTATAATTCACCCCTCCACTTT. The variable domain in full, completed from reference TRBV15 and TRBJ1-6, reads DAMVIQNPRYQVTQFGKPVTLSCSQTLNHNVMYWYQQKSSQAPKLLFHYYDKDFNNEADTPDNFQSRRPNTSFCFLDIRSPGLGDTAMYLCATSTSPGQYNSPLHFGNGTRLTVT.

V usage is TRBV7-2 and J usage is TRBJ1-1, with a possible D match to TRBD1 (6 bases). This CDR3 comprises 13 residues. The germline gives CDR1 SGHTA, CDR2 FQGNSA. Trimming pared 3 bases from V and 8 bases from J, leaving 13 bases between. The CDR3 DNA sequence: TGTGCCAGCAGCTTCTCTACAGGGTCCGAAGCTTTCTTT. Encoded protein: CASSFSTGSEAFF.

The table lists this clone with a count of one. CDR3 amino acids: CAISGAGLSTDTQYF. The CDR3 nucleotides are TGTGCCATCAGTGGGGCAGGGTTAAGCACAGATACGCAGTATTTT. This chain connects TRBV10-3 to TRBJ2-3, with D tentatively TRBD1 (5 bases). This CDR3 contains 15 residues. The germline gives CDR1 ENHRY, CDR2 SYGVKD. Trimming took off 4 bases at V and 0 bases at J, with 11 bases between the two ends.

As DNA, the CDR3 is TGTGCCAGCAGCTTGTTGACAGGGCAGGGTGAGCAGTACTTC. This sequence encodes CASSLLTGQGEQYF. V is TRBV7-9 and J is TRBJ2-7; TRBD1 aligns across 7 bases. V was clipped by 3 bases and J by 7 bases; unmatched bases: 9. CDR3 length equals 14 residues. CDR1 and CDR2 from the germline V gene are SEHNR and FQNEAQ (reference sequence).

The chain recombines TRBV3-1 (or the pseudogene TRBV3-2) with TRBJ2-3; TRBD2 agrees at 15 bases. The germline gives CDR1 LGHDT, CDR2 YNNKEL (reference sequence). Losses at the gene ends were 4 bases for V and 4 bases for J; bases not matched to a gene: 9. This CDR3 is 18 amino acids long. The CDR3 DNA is TGTGCCAGCAGCCGAGTGCCTCGGACTAGCGGGAGGGCAGATACGCAGTATTTT. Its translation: CASSRVPRTSGRADTQYF.